What follows are 2 T cell receptor beta chains derived from one specimen sequenced in a study of cytomegalovirus exposure and HLA in healthy donors. The PCR used 60 Vbeta and 13 Jbeta primers. Some clones are missing from TCRdb's copy, which holds only in-frame ones; the method was immunoSEQ multiplex PCR. The table counts 55,000 to 75,000 clones; less than 4% lies in the top ten. Material for sequencing was PBMCs. The source is a male donor in good health and CMV-seronegative.

The chain has TRBV11-2 and TRBJ2-7; tentative D call: TRBD1 (5 bases). CDR1 is SGHAT and CDR2 is FQNNGV in the germline V gene. Trimming removed 2 bases from V and 2 bases from J, with 7 bases in between. The CDR3 has 13 residues. The CDR3 reads CASSLPDTYEQYF. The CDR3 DNA is TGTGCCAGCAGCTTACCGGACACCTACGAGCAGTACTTC. The variable domain in full, completed from reference TRBV11-2 and TRBJ2-7, reads EAGVAQSPRYKIIEKRQSVAFWCNPISGHATLYWYQQILGQGPKLLIQFQNNGVVDDSQLPKDRFSAERLKGVDSTLKIQPAKLEDSAVYLCASSLPDTYEQYFGPGTRLTVT.

With regard to this clone: The junction departs from the called germline gene at one end, perhaps through a read error. The chain employs TRBV9 and TRBJ2-3, with D possibly matching TRBD1 (7 bases). CDR1 is SGDLS and CDR2 is YYNGEE in the germline V gene. This CDR3 region has 16 residues. The CDR3 here is CASSVGQDYLTDKQYF. Here the CDR3 DNA reads TGTGCCAGCAGCGTCGGACAGGACTACCTCACAGATAAGCAGTATTTT.